Following are 17 T cell receptor beta chains from one sample sequenced in a study of T-cell reconstitution after alpha-beta-depleted transplantation in children. Preparation of the TCRbeta library used unique molecular identifiers. Using its own MiXCR run on the PCR reads, TCRdb lists one record per CDR3 protein. Here the sample spans approximately 590,000 distinct CDR3 sequences, over 9.5% being singletons. Material: PBMCs from the stem cell graft donor, obtained from the stem cell graft. The origin of the receptors is a human donor who donated a stem cell graft to a child with acute myeloid leukemia.

The sample holds many counts of this clonotype. The gene calls are TRBV12-3 or TRBV12-4 and TRBJ2-7, with D maybe TRBD1 (6 bases). V gave up 2 bases and J gave up 7 bases, with 18 bases separating them. This CDR3 comprises 15 residues. In DNA, the CDR3 is TGTGCCAGCAGTTTAAGGGCAGGGGTCCTAGGAGAGCAGTACTTC. Protein: CASSLRAGVLGEQYF.

There are a few counts of this clonotype. The rearrangement uses TRBV7-2 and TRBJ2-1, with TRBD2 as a possible D gene (6 bases). Germline-derived CDR1 and CDR2 are SGHTA and FQGNSA. Trimming took 4 bases from V and 5 from J, leaving 18 bases between them. CDR3 size: 16 residues. The CDR3 DNA reads TGTGCCAGCAGCTCATCCGGGAGTCGGTCTAACAATGAGCAGTTCTTC. Protein: CASSSSGSRSNNEQFF.

This clonotype was observed a few times. The chain recombines TRBV13 with TRBJ1-1; D not certain. This CDR3 comprises 15 residues. Trimming took 1 base from V and 1 from J, leaving 10 bases between them. Germline V lookup: CDR1 PRHDT, CDR2 FYEKMQ (reference sequence). CDR3 residues: CASSLDPVGNTEAFF. CDR3 coding DNA: TGTGCCAGCAGCTTAGACCCCGTGGGGAACACTGAAGCTTTCTTT.

This clonotype came up many times. The J gene is TRBJ1-1, the V gene TRBV29-1; D is possibly TRBD1 (5 bases). The CDR3 spans 12 residues. CDR1 is SQVTM and CDR2 is ANQGSEA in the germline V gene. Deletions cut 7 bases from V and 1 base from J, with 10 bases between. CDR3 residues: CSGKTENTEAFF. CDR3 DNA: TGCAGCGGGAAGACAGAGAACACTGAAGCTTTCTTT.

This clonotype was observed at least ten times. V is TRBV28 and J is TRBJ2-5; 10 bases map to TRBD1. Trimming at V came to 5 bases and at J to 7 bases, leaving 16 bases not matched to a gene. The CDR3 has 17 amino acids. Germline loops: CDR1 MDHEN, CDR2 SYDVKM. The CDR3 here is CASSLRDRGDGRGTQYF. The CDR3 DNA is TGTGCCAGCAGTCTACGGGACAGGGGCGACGGGAGAGGGACCCAGTACTTC.

This clonotype was seen at least ten times. V gene TRBV20-1 combines with J gene TRBJ2-3; D possibly corresponds to TRBD2 (6 bases). The CDR3 length is 14 residues. The ends were cut back, 0 bases at V and 4 bases at J, with 11 bases in the middle. Per germline, CDR1 DFQATT and CDR2 SNEGSKA (reference sequence). This chain's CDR3 is CSARDRGVSDTQYF. The CDR3 nucleotides are TGCAGTGCTAGAGATCGCGGGGTCTCAGATACGCAGTATTTT.

This clonotype has at least ten counts. The J gene is TRBJ2-7, the V gene TRBV11-2, with D unresolved. The CDR3 covers 13 residues. Germline CDR1 and CDR2: SGHAT and FQNNGV. Trimming took 0 bases from V and 2 from J, leaving 5 bases between them. CDR3 DNA sequence: TGTGCCAGCAGCTTAGAGAGGACCTACGAGCAGTACTTC. As protein: CASSLERTYEQYF. Full variable domain (missing parts from reference TRBV11-2 and TRBJ2-7): EAGVAQSPRYKIIEKRQSVAFWCNPISGHATLYWYQQILGQGPKLLIQFQNNGVVDDSQLPKDRFSAERLKGVDSTLKIQPAKLEDSAVYLCASSLERTYEQYFGPGTRLTVT.

This clonotype was counted once. CDR3 residues: CASSGGTGRLTQYF. Written as DNA, the CDR3 is TGCGCCAGCAGTGGGGGGACTGGACGTCTTACGCAGTATTTT. This chain joins TRBV5-1 and TRBJ2-3, with D possibly being TRBD2 (6 bases). Germline lookup yields CDR1 SGHRS and CDR2 YFSETQ. The CDR3 is 14 amino acids. The ends were cut back, 5 bases at V and 8 bases at J, with 18 bases in the middle.

The genes are TRBV5-6 and TRBJ2-3; D is possibly TRBD2 (5 bases). Germline V gene sequence: CDR1 SGHDT, CDR2 YYEEEE. V was trimmed by 4 bases and J by 4 bases, leaving 16 bases between them. This CDR3 contains 15 residues. CDR3 nucleotides: TGTGCCAGCAGCGAAGCGGCGTCCCCCCCAGATACGCAGTATTTT. Translated, it gives CASSEAASPPDTQYF.

This clonotype appeared a few times. V is TRBV20-1 and J is TRBJ1-4; maybe TRBD1 (6 bases). The germline V gene encodes CDR1 DFQATT and CDR2 SNEGSKA (reference sequence). V shed 4 bases and J shed 8 bases, with 14 bases lying between them. The CDR3 has 13 residues. CDR3 nucleotide sequence: TGCAGTGCTAAGCAGGGGAAGGGAGAAAAACTGTTTTTT. Translating it yields CSAKQGKGEKLFF.

This clonotype appeared many times. J is TRBJ1-3 and V is TRBV6-1; a weak D match, TRBD1 (6 bases). The V gene's germline CDR1 is MNHNS and CDR2 SASEGT. V lost 7 bases, J lost 4 bases, and 14 bases lay in between. The CDR3 totals 14 residues. This chain's CDR3 is CASTLTGAGNTIYF. CDR3 nucleotides: TGTGCCAGCACCCTGACAGGCGCGGGAAACACCATATATTTT.

The gene calls are TRBV10-2 and TRBJ2-3; the match to TRBD2 covers 10 bases. Trimming took 7 bases from V and 4 from J; bases not matched to a gene: 2. Germline loops: CDR1 WSHSY, CDR2 SAAADI. The CDR3 consists of 13 residues. The CDR3 nucleotides are TGCGCCAGCATGCTAGCGGGAGCAGATACGCAGTATTTT. Protein sequence: CASMLAGADTQYF.

In its sample, this clonotype was seen a few times. This chain joins TRBV29-1 and TRBJ2-3; TRBD1 agrees at 8 bases. The CDR3 runs to 14 residues. The J segment lost 3 bases and the V segment lost 2 bases, leaving 4 bases of the junction unmatched. Germline V gene data show CDR1 as SQVTM and CDR2 as ANQGSEA. DNA for the CDR3: TGCAGCGTTGAACAGGGGGCCGTTACAGATACGCAGTATTTT. Translation: CSVEQGAVTDTQYF.

For this clonotype: It may be a read error: a sequence one base away is much more abundant. No conserved phenylalanine or tryptophan is present at the end of the CDR3, so a read error is the likely explanation. The gene calls are TRBV5-1 and TRBJ1-4; no clear D. The CDR3 loop spans 16 amino acids. CDR1 and CDR2 (germline): SGHRS, YFSETQ. V was shortened by 4 bases and J by 4 bases, with 17 bases between the two germline ends. In DNA form, the CDR3 reads TGCGCCAGCAGCATGAGAGCAGGCACCATTAATGAAAAACTGTTTTGT. As protein: CASSMRAGTINEKLFC.

This clonotype came up many times. V usage is TRBV7-9 and J usage is TRBJ1-5; 10 bases map to TRBD1. V dropped 5 bases and J dropped 5; count of bases not matched to a gene: 6. The CDR3 is 15 residues long. Germline V CDR1 and CDR2: SEHNR, FQNEAQ (reference sequence). The CDR3 loop reads CASSPLGTGDQPQHF. In DNA form, the CDR3 reads TGTGCCAGCAGCCCCCTGGGGACAGGGGATCAGCCCCAGCATTTT.

The CDR3 DNA reads as TGTGCCAGCGGGAGATCAATTGAGACCCAGTACTTC. Its protein is CASGRSIETQYF. This chain joins TRBV9 and TRBJ2-5; tentatively, D is TRBD2 (5 bases). The germline V gene has CDR1 SGDLS and CDR2 YYNGEE. The CDR3 consists of 12 residues. Trimming pared 7 bases from V and 5 bases from J, leaving 12 bases between.

This clonotype appeared a few times. The rearrangement joins TRBV20-1 to TRBJ2-1, with 12 bases fitting TRBD2. CDR3 length equals 14 residues. Germline V gives CDR1 DFQATT, CDR2 SNEGSKA (reference sequence). The trim removed 8 bases at V and 2 bases at J, leaving 4 bases unmatched. As DNA, the CDR3 is TGCAGTTTGACTAGCGGGAGTACCTACAATGAGCAGTTCTTC. This sequence encodes CSLTSGSTYNEQFF.